This T cell receptor (beta chain) is drawn from a study of T cell repertoires in cytomegalovirus infection. Each CDR3 protein is one row after TCRdb ran MiXCR on the reads. The sample has more than 400,000 distinct CDR3 sequences, around 27% seen once; the top ten hold under 15%. V trimming: 5 bases; J trimming: 1 base; junction bases outside the gene matches: 19. The CDR3 sequence is 21 residues long. Germline loops: CDR1 SGHVS, CDR2 FQNEAQ. At least ten counts were recorded for this clonotype. This chain connects TRBV7-8 to TRBJ2-7, with 14 bases aligning to TRBD2. The specimen was PBMCs. The receptor's source is a human donor in good health (CMV status not recorded). Some clones in this sample may be carry-over from other donors' samples. The chain's CDR3 is CASSILKISGTSGRGSYEQYV. The CDR3, as DNA: TGTGCCAGCAGCATACTAAAAATCTCCGGGACTAGCGGGAGAGGGTCCTACGAGCAGTACGTC.